This T cell receptor beta chain was found in a study of beta chain features in type 1 diabetes. Study details: What patients shared with healthy donors was a similar profile of age, gender and cell yields. Study-wide findings and caveats: When Type 1 diabetes patients were examined, their TCRB CDR3s proved moderately but significantly shorter in all four CD4+ subsets.

Expressed TCRB transcripts were sequenced, since all the RNA that had been isolated was reverse transcribed. The protocol was immunoSEQ multiplex PCR, while the TCRdb copy is restricted to in-frame clones and leaves out a portion. Here the sample spans 680,000 or so clones, about an eighth being singletons. This CDR3 comprises 14 residues. The ends were cut back, 2 bases at V and 2 bases at J, with 5 bases in the middle. The germline V gene encodes CDR1 SGHDT and CDR2 YYEEEE. In the case of this clone: Its specificity is unknown.

The sequenced sample was naive CD4+ T cells from blood. This sequence joins TRBV5-6 and TRBJ2-6; D gene uncertain. This TCR derives from a man younger than 30 with type 1 diabetes. In nucleotides, the CDR3 is TGTGCCAGCAGCTTTACGGCTGGGGCCAACGTCCTGACTTTC. Protein: CASSFTAGANVLTF.